This T cell receptor (beta chain) was identified during a study of response to subunit inactivated influenza vaccine. This clonotype was detected a few times. Its target is unknown. The CDR3 covers 11 residues. Deletions cut 10 bases from V and 9 bases from J, with 13 bases between. Germline V gene lookup returns CDR1 MDHEN and CDR2 SYDVKM. Study outcomes and limitations: Seasonal influenza vaccination, on each occasion, was suggested by the authors to recruit few new T cells.

From the RT-PCR reads, TCRdb called clonotypes with MiXCR, one entry per CDR3 protein. The table records under 500,000 distinct CDR3 sequences, about 10% of them present only once. The sequence was obtained from a man in his fifties or sixties who received an inactivated influenza vaccine. The genes are TRBV28 and TRBJ2-1; no definite D call. The specimen comprised PBMCs from blood, sampled roughly 6 weeks after vaccination. CDR3 protein: CAIQLDAEQFF. CDR3 nucleotides: TGTGCCATACAGCTGGACGCTGAGCAGTTCTTC.